The rows below give T cell receptor beta chains drawn from one sample of a study of T-cell memory formation after mild COVID-19. TCRdb re-analysed the 5' RACE reads in MiXCR, keeping a single row per CDR3 protein. This table holds roughly 150,000 distinct CDR3 sequences, over 10% found once. The sequencing input was PBMCs or a T cell subset sorted from them (not recorded which). The receptors originated from a man younger than 35 who had mild COVID-19 (a few samples of this study predate the infection). Cell type and time point are not known. Both conserved end residues are part of each CDR3. Each record gives: J gene, V gene, D gene, clone size, CDR3 protein, CDR3 DNA. D genes are given only for firm matches. Expanded clones are given a class, and other clones once, few, many or no size at all.

TRBJ1-1,TRBV4-1,TRBD1,few,CASSPGQGPNTEAFF,TGCGCCAGCAGCCCCGGACAGGGACCGAACACTGAAGCTTTCTTT
TRBJ1-2,TRBV28,NA,many,CASSFYYGYTF,TGTGCCAGCAGTTTTTACTATGGCTACACCTTC
TRBJ2-5,TRBV4-3,NA,few,CASSQGPRETQYF,TGCGCCAGCAGCCAAGGCCCTCGGGAGACCCAGTACTTC
TRBJ2-5,TRBV7-9,NA,few,CASSLPMGRGDGETQYF,TGTGCCAGCAGCTTACCCATGGGCAGGGGGGACGGGGAGACCCAGTACTTC
TRBJ2-3,TRBV29-1,NA,few,CSVEDLRGASTDTQYF,TGCAGCGTTGAAGATCTGAGGGGGGCCAGCACAGATACGCAGTATTTT
TRBJ1-1,TRBV4-2,NA,few,CASSQETDSNTEAFF,TGTGCCAGCAGCCAGGAGACGGATTCGAACACTGAAGCTTTCTTT
TRBJ2-5,TRBV2,NA,few,CASSTREWETQYF,TGTGCCAGCAGCACTAGAGAATGGGAGACCCAGTACTTC
TRBJ2-1,TRBV5-1,NA,many,CASSPRGDSGYNEQFF,TGCGCCAGCAGCCCGAGGGGGGACTCAGGGTACAATGAGCAGTTCTTC
TRBJ2-6,TRBV4-2,NA,NA,CASSQDIFQSGANVLTF,TGTGCCAGCAGCCAAGATATTTTTCAGTCTGGGGCCAACGTCCTGACTTTC
TRBJ1-1,TRBV30,TRBD1,NA,CAWRLGTGNTEAFF,TGTGCCTGGAGATTGGGGACAGGGAATACTGAAGCTTTCTTT
TRBJ1-2,TRBV3-2,NA,few,CASSQDPPLYPWEEGYTF,TGTGCCAGCAGCCAAGATCCCCCCCTGTATCCCTGGGAGGAAGGCTACACCTTC